This TCR beta chain was recovered during a study of T cell responses to AZD1222 COVID-19 vaccine. General study points: Recipients of two AZD1222 doses showed rising Spike-specific TCR breadth and depth. Samples come after the peak T cell response, not at day 14. Among AZD1222 vaccinees, only five or six were seropositive at baseline.

The CDR3 has 20 amino acids. J was trimmed by 0 bases and V by 2 bases; bases with no gene match: 16. Germline CDR1 is MNHEY and CDR2 is SVGEGT. The protocol was immunoSEQ multiplex PCR, while the TCRdb copy is restricted to in-frame clones and leaves out a portion. The repertoire holds 100,000 to 150,000 clones, with more than 85% as singletons. A word on this clone: Its antigen is not identified.

This specimen consisted of peripheral blood, obtained on day 0 of MenACWY control vaccination. J is TRBJ1-5 and V is TRBV6-2 or TRBV6-3; 7 bases fit TRBD1. This clonotype was sampled from an adult in good health. As DNA, the CDR3 is TGTGCCAGCAGTTACCTCCGGGCACAGGGGATGTCGAATAGCAATCAGCCCCAGCATTTT. Translation gives CASSYLRAQGMSNSNQPQHF.